Below are 11 T cell receptor beta chains sequenced from a single sample in a study of shared clonotypes between healthy human individuals. The data were produced by immunoSEQ multiplex PCR, yet TCRdb's version contains in-frame clones alone and is incomplete. The sample carries roughly 2 million clones, around 95% recorded once. Sequencing input: naive CD4+ T cells sorted from blood. Noted subset: CD45RA+ positively selected. All receptors come from a man aged 18 to 30 in good health.

The chain is built from TRBV7-9 and TRBJ2-2; 13 bases fit TRBD2. Germline V gives CDR1 SEHNR, CDR2 FQNEAQ (reference sequence). This CDR3 is 17 amino acids long. J gave up 2 bases and V 5 bases, and 5 bases lay outside the gene matches. Here the CDR3 DNA reads TGTGCCAGCAGCCCGGGACTAGCGGGGAGAAACACCGGGGAGCTGTTTTTT. Encoded protein: CASSPGLAGRNTGELFF. Supplemented by reference TRBV7-9 and TRBJ2-2, the full variable domain reads DTGVSQNPRHKITKRGQNVTFRCDPISEHNRLYWYRQTLGQGPEFLTYFQNEAQLEKSRLLSDRFSAERPKGSFSTLEIQRTEQGDSAMYLCASSPGLAGRNTGELFFGEGSRLTVL.

The CDR3 sequence: CASSEGMGAIYGYTF. DNA for the CDR3: TGTGCCAGCAGTGAAGGAATGGGGGCGATCTATGGCTACACCTTC. The rearrangement joins TRBV6-1 to TRBJ1-2; perhaps TRBD1 as D (6 bases). Germline V gives CDR1 MNHNS, CDR2 SASEGT. The germline V and J ends were trimmed by 1 base and 4 bases, with 13 bases remaining between them. The CDR3 has 15 residues.

The table lists this clone with a count of one. This sequence joins TRBV5-1 and TRBJ2-7; possibly TRBD1 for D (6 bases). The CDR3 extends over 15 amino acids. The germline V gene encodes CDR1 SGHRS and CDR2 YFSETQ. V was trimmed by 0 bases and J by 7 bases, leaving 17 bases between them. The CDR3 nucleotides read TGCGCCAGCAGCTTGGCCTGGCAGGGGCCCAGAGAGCAGTACTTC. Amino acids: CASSLAWQGPREQYF.

In DNA, the CDR3 is TGCGCCAGCAGCTACCAGGGGACCCAGTACTTC. It is translated as CASSYQGTQYF. The chain carries TRBV5-1 and TRBJ2-5; tentatively, D is TRBD1 (5 bases). CDR3 length: 11 amino acids. V lost 3 bases, J lost 7 bases, and 7 bases lay in between. CDR1 and CDR2 (germline): SGHRS, YFSETQ.

The chain employs TRBV2 and TRBJ1-2; D is undetermined. This CDR3 region has 14 residues. Per germline, CDR1 SNHLY and CDR2 FYNNEI. V was shortened by 4 bases and J by 8 bases, with 17 bases between the two germline ends. The CDR3 nucleotides are TGTGCCAGCAGTGTTTATCTTGGCACTAGCGGCTACACCTTC. Residues: CASSVYLGTSGYTF.

CDR3 bases: TGTGCCAGCTCACCGATCCAGGCCATGCCTATTGATACGCAGTATTTT. This sequence encodes CASSPIQAMPIDTQYF. The chain uses TRBV18 and TRBJ2-3; D uncertain. Trimming took 3 bases from V and 6 from J, leaving 19 bases between them. The CDR3 runs 16 residues. Germline assignment: CDR1 KGHSH and CDR2 LQKENI.

V gene TRBV5-5 combines with J gene TRBJ2-5; TRBD1 agrees at 8 bases. This CDR3 comprises 18 residues. Germline V gene sequence: CDR1 SGHKS, CDR2 YYEKEE (reference sequence). Trimming took 0 bases from V and 3 from J; bases not matched to a gene: 13. The CDR3 nucleotides are TGTGCCAGCAGCTTGGCGGCAGGGGGCTCACTAATTAAAGAGACCCAGTACTTC. Translating it yields CASSLAAGGSLIKETQYF.

This rearrangement joins TRBV10-3 to TRBJ2-1, with a tentative D call TRBD2 (7 bases). With 7 bases removed from V and 9 bases from J, the gap between germline ends came to 16 bases. The germline V gene encodes CDR1 ENHRY and CDR2 SYGVKD. This CDR3 region has 13 residues. CDR3 bases: TGTGCCATCACAATCCTAGCGGACAGTGAGCAGTTCTTC. Translating it yields CAITILADSEQFF.

This chain connects TRBV9 to TRBJ2-3; perhaps TRBD2 as D (7 bases). CDR3 size: 16 residues. Germline V gene data show CDR1 as SGDLS and CDR2 as YYNGEE. V dropped 0 bases and J dropped 0 bases, with 11 bases sitting between them. The CDR3, as DNA: TGTGCCAGCAGCGTAGGGGGGGGCTACAGCACAGATACGCAGTATTTT. Amino acids: CASSVGGGYSTDTQYF. Together with reference TRBV9 and TRBJ2-3, the CDR3 gives the full variable domain: DSGVTQTPKHLITATGQRVTLRCSPRSGDLSVYWYQQSLDQGLQFLIQYYNGEERAKGNILERFSAQQFPDLHSELNLSSLELGDSALYFCASSVGGGYSTDTQYFGPGTRLTVL.

The chain couples TRBV10-1 to TRBJ2-7, with D maybe TRBD2 (7 bases). V lost 4 bases and J lost 6, with 16 bases in between. The CDR3 loop spans 14 amino acids. The germline gives CDR1 WNHNN, CDR2 SYGVQD (reference sequence). The CDR3 here is CASSVGRGTGEQYF. The CDR3 nucleotides are TGCGCCAGCAGTGTTGGGAGGGGGACGGGCGAGCAGTACTTC.

V gene TRBV10-3 combines with J gene TRBJ1-2; TRBD1 matches at 8 bases. The germline V gene encodes CDR1 ENHRY and CDR2 SYGVKD. Germline trimming cut 7 bases from V and 8 bases from J; bases unmatched to any gene: 12. The CDR3 runs 14 residues. CDR3 coding DNA: TGTGCCATCATAGGAAACAGGGGGTGGGACGGCTACACCTTC. This translates into CAIIGNRGWDGYTF.